This record concerns one TCR beta chain sequence. What it recognizes is unknown. The data are from a study of T cells in localized non-small cell lung cancer. Findings of the study overall: Heterogeneity within the tumor remains possible, as just one region underwent sequencing.

Clones were read by immunoSEQ multiplex PCR, and TCRdb kept only the in-frame ones, dropping some. The table records 60,000 to 85,000 clones, less than 90% of them present only once. With 0 bases removed from V and 3 bases from J, the gap between germline ends came to 3 bases. CDR1 and CDR2 (germline): SGHNT, YYREEE (reference sequence). There are 12 residues in the CDR3. The sample here was peripheral blood, taken before any cancer treatment. The rearrangement uses TRBV5-4 and TRBJ2-5; D gene ambiguous. This clonotype originated in a male donor older than 55 with stage III squamous cell lung carcinoma. CDR3 nucleotide sequence: TGTGCCAGCAGCTTGGCTGAAGAGACCCAGTACTTC. This encodes CASSLAEETQYF.